This T cell receptor beta chain emerged from a study of Graves' ophthalmopathy and Graves' hyperthyroidism. Overall study findings and caveats: Using a 13-signature model, the authors split ophthalmopathy from stable hyperthyroidism, with approximately 88% sensitivity and approximately 84% specificity.

CDR1 is MGHRA, CDR2 YSYEKL, per germline. The CDR3 is 17 residues long. V shed 1 base, J shed 2 bases, and the junction held 8 bases outside the gene matches. This clonotype was counted a few times. Its specificity is unknown. RNA transcripts served as template for amplifying TCR beta CDR3 sequences. RT-PCR in the first round used HTBI primers; a second-round multiplex PCR followed. TCRdb independently ran MiXCR on the multiplex PCR reads; one entry per CDR3 protein. Among hundreds of thousands of distinct CDR3 sequences, under 25% were seen once, and the ten largest hold approximately 3.2%. The TCR sequence derives from a woman younger than 35 with stable Graves' hyperthyroidism. The rearrangement links TRBV4-1 to TRBJ2-5; 9 bases match TRBD2. The sequenced sample was peripheral blood. The CDR3 nucleotides are TGCGCCAGCAGCCAAGCTGCAAGCGGGGGGACTCAAGAGACCCAGTACTTC. Translating gives CASSQAASGGTQETQYF.